This is a list of T cell receptor beta chains from one sample in a study of blood T cell repertoires in COVID-19. Using immunoSEQ multiplex PCR, the repertoire was profiled, and TCRdb retains in-frame clones only, with some absent. The sample carries hundreds of thousands of clones, 85% to 90% recorded once. Material: peripheral blood. These receptors were collected from a young woman with acute or convalescent COVID-19. Both conserved end residues are part of each CDR3. The size field is filled for only some rows; it gives once, few, many or a size class.

CDR3	size	V	J
CASSEWGGGDGYTF	few	TRBV25-1	TRBJ1-2
CASSPGGDRTNEQYF	.	TRBV9	TRBJ2-7
CASSLTMDTYEQYF	.	TRBV7-9	TRBJ2-7
CASSGFNRGGTEAFF	.	TRBV25-1	TRBJ1-1
CASSEIDSPGNTIYF	once	TRBV6-1	TRBJ1-3
CASSPSDSYLGYEQYF	.	TRBV3-1/TRBV3-2	TRBJ2-7
CASSQAQISPQAFF	once	TRBV4-1	TRBJ1-1
CASRNQAGNQETQYF	.	TRBV2	TRBJ2-5
CASSLFFSEQYF	few	TRBV7-3	TRBJ2-7
CASSVILAGGTDTQYF	.	TRBV9	TRBJ2-3
CASTLTGAGYTF	.	TRBV12-3/TRBV12-4	TRBJ1-2
CASSLWVGTDYEQYF	.	TRBV5-1	TRBJ2-7
CASSQVGGALRYGYTF	.	TRBV14	TRBJ1-2
CASSLEGEKLFF	.	TRBV6-5	TRBJ1-4
CASSPRGRGRYTEAFF	.	TRBV7-3	TRBJ1-1
CASSLADRVVLDTQYF	.	TRBV11-2	TRBJ2-3
CASSKPQQLGQEKLFF	.	TRBV5-5	TRBJ1-4
CATSRGAPKTNYGYTF	.	TRBV15	TRBJ1-2
CASSSSSTIPDTQYF	.	TRBV6-6	TRBJ2-3
CASSLEPGDLSLHF	.	TRBV5-6	TRBJ1-6
CASSPRQGINYGYTF	.	TRBV5-8	TRBJ1-2
CASTVDSRRNEQFF	.	TRBV9	TRBJ2-1
CASSTGLEKLFF	.	TRBV5-5	TRBJ1-4
CASSRRDRGWYGYTF	.	TRBV28	TRBJ1-2
CASSILQLGGNQPQHF	.	TRBV19	TRBJ1-5
CASSRLAEPPYNEQFF	.	TRBV9	TRBJ2-1
CASSLGVGGWNTEAFF	.	TRBV5-8	TRBJ1-1
CASSDGTGNYGYTF	few	TRBV5-6	TRBJ1-2
CASSDSQPQGAYEQYF	.	TRBV6-4	TRBJ2-7
CATSRQNTGELFF	.	TRBV15	TRBJ2-2
CASSYSGPVLQETQYF	.	TRBV6-5	TRBJ2-5
CASSQGEPHSSYEQYF	few	TRBV3-1/TRBV3-2	TRBJ2-7
CASSQEYTYYGYTF	.	TRBV4-1	TRBJ1-2
CASSLSVGTAAIEQYF	.	TRBV5-4	TRBJ2-7
CASSLWRTGDLAFF	.	TRBV5-6	TRBJ1-1
CASSLRGRTDYTF	.	TRBV11-2	TRBJ1-2
CASTDGWGRKETEAFF	.	TRBV11-2	TRBJ1-1
CASSPNTEAFF	.	TRBV14	TRBJ1-1
CASSPPGTEAYLEQFF	.	TRBV18	TRBJ2-1
CASSLVSGLYGEQYF	.	TRBV7-6	TRBJ2-7
CATSEGTGRPEQYF	.	TRBV24-1	TRBJ2-7
CAWSQENSNQPQHF	.	TRBV30	TRBJ1-5
CASSPHSNQPQHF	.	TRBV6-5	TRBJ1-5
CASSHTAGYLQYF	.	TRBV27	TRBJ2-7
CASRLGGVTNQPQHF	few	TRBV28	TRBJ1-5
CASSVGLGPGGEKLFF	.	TRBV9	TRBJ1-4
CASSLGVGYEQYF	few	TRBV5-1	TRBJ2-7
CASGSYRGTNQPQHF	.	TRBV12-5	TRBJ1-5
CASGLVQGRQSSPLHF	.	TRBV12-5	TRBJ1-6
CASSLDRIRADTQYF	.	TRBV18	TRBJ2-3